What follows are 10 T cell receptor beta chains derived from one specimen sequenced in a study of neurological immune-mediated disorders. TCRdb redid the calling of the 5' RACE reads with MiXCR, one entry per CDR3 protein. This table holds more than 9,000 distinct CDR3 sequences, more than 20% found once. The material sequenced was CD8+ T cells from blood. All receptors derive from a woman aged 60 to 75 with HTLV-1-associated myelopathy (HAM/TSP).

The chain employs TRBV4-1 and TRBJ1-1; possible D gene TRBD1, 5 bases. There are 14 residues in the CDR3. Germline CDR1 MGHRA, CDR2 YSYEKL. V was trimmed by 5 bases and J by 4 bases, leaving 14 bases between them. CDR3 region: CASSFPGRRTEAFF. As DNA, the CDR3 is TGCGCCAGCAGCTTTCCGGGACGTCGCACTGAAGCTTTCTTT.

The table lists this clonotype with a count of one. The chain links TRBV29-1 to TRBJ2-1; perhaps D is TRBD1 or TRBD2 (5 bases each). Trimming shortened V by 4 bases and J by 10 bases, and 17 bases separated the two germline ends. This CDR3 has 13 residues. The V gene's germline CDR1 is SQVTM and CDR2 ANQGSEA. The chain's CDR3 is CSVVGWDGAEQFF. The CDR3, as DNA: TGCAGCGTTGTGGGGTGGGACGGGGCAGAGCAGTTCTTC.

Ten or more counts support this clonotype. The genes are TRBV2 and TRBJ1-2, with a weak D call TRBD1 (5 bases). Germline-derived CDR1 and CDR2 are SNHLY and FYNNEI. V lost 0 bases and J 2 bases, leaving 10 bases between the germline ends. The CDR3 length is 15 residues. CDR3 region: CASSEASGRNYGYTF. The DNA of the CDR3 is TGTGCCAGCAGTGAAGCCTCGGGACGGAACTATGGCTACACCTTC.

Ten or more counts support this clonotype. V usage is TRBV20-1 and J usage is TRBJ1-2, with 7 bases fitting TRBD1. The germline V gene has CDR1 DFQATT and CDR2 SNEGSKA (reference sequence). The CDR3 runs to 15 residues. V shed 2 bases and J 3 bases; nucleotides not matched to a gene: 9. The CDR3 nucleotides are TGCAGTGCTAGATCTTTGCGACAGGGCTACTATGGCTACACCTTC. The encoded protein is CSARSLRQGYYGYTF.

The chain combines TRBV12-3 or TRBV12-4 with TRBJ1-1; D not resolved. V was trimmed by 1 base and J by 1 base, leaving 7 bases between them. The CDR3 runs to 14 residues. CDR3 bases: TGTGCCAGCAGTTTAGGGGGTCGGAACACTGAAGCTTTCTTT. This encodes CASSLGGRNTEAFF.

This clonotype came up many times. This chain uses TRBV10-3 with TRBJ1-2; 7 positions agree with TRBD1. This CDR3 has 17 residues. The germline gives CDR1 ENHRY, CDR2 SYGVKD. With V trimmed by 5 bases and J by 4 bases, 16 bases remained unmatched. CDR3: CAISTDDRASAGYGYTF. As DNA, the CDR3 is TGTGCCATCAGTACAGACGACAGGGCGAGCGCGGGCTATGGCTACACCTTC.

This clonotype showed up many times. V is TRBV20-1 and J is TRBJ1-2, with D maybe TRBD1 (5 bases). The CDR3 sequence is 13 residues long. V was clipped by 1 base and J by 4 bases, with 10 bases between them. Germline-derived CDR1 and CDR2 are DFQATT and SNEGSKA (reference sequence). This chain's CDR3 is CSARATGLYGYTF. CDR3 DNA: TGCAGTGCTAGAGCCACGGGGCTCTATGGCTACACCTTC.

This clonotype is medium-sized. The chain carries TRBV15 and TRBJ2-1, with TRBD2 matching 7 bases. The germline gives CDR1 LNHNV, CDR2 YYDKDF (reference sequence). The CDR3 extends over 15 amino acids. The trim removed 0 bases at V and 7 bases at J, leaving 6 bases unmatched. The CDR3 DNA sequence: TGTGCCACCAGCAGAGATGGGGGGGGAGTGAATGAGCAGTTCTTC. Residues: CATSRDGGGVNEQFF.

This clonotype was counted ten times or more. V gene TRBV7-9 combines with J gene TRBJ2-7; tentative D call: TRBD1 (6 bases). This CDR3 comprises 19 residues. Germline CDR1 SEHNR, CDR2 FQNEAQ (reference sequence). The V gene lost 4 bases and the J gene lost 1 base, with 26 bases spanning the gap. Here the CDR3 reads CASSSSYGFQGPTSYEQYF. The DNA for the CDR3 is TGTGCCAGCAGCTCCTCCTATGGCTTTCAGGGGCCTACATCCTACGAGCAGTACTTC.

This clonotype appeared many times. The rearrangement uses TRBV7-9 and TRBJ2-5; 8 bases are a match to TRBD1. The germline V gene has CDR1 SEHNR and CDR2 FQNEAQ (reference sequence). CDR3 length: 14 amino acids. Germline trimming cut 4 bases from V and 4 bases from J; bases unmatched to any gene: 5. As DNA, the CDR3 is TGTGCCAGCAGCTCGGGACAGGCCCCAGAGACCCAGTACTTC. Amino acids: CASSSGQAPETQYF.